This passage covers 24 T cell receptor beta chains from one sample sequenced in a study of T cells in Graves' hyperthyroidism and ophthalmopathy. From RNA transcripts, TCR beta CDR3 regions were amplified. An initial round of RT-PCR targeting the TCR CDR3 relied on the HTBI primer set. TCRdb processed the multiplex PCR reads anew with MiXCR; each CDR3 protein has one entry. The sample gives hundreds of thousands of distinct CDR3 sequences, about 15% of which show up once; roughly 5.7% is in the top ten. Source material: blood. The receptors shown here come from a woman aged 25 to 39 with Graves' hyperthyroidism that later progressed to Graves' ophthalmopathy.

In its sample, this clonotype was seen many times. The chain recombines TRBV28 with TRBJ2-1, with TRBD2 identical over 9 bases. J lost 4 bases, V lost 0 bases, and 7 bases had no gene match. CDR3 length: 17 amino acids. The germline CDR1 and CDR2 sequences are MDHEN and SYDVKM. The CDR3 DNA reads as TGTGCCAGCAGTTTATGGGGGCGGGAGGGTGTATACAATGAGCAGTTCTTC. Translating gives CASSLWGREGVYNEQFF.

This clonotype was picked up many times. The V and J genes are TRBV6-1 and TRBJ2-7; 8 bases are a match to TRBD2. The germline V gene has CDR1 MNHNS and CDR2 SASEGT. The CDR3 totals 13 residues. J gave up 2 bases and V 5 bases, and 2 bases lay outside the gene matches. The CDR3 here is CASSTSGTYEQYF. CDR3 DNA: TGTGCCAGCAGTACTAGCGGAACCTACGAGCAGTACTTC.

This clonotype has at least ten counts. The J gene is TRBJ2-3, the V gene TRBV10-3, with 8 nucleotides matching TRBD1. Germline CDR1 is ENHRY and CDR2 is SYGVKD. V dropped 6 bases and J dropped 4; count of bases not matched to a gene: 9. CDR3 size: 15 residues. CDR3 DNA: TGTGCCATCAGGACAGGGGCCTTCCCGGCAGATACGCAGTATTTT. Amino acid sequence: CAIRTGAFPADTQYF.

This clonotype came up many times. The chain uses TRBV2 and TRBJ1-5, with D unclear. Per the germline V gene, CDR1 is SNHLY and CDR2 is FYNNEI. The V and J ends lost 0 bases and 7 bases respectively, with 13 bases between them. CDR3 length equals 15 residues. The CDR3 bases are TGTGCCAGCAGTGAAGCGCTACATAAAGGCCAGCCCCAGCATTTT. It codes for CASSEALHKGQPQHF.

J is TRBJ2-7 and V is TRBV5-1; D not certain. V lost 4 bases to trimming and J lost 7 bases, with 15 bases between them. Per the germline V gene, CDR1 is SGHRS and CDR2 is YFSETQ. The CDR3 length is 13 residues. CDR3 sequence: CASSADGVGEQYF. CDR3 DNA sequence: TGCGCCAGCAGCGCGGACGGTGTGGGAGAGCAGTACTTC.

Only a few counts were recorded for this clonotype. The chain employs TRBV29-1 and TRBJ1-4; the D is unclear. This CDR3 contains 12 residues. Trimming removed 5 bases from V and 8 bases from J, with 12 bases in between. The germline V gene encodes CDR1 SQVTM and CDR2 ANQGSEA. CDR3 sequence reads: CSVRGVDEKLFF. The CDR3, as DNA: TGCAGCGTTAGAGGCGTAGACGAAAAACTGTTTTTT. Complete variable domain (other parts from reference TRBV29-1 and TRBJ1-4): SAVISQKPSRDICQRGTSLTIQCQVDSQVTMMFWYRQQPGQSLTLIATANQGSEATYESGFVIDKFPISRPNLTFSTLTVSNMSPEDSSIYLCSVRGVDEKLFFGSGTQLSVL.

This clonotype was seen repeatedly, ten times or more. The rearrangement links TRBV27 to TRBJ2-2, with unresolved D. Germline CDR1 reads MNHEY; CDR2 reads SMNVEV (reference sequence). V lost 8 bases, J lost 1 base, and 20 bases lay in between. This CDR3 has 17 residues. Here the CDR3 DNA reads TGTGCCAGCGGAGTTCTTGCGATACTCAGGAACACCGGGGAGCTGTTTTTT. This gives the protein CASGVLAILRNTGELFF.

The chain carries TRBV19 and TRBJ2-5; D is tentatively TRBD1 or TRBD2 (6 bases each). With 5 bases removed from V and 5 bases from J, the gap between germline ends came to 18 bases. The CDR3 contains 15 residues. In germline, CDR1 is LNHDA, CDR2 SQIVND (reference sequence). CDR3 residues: CASSDLRGVEETQYF. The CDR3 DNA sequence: TGTGCCAGTAGTGACCTAAGGGGGGTTGAGGAGACCCAGTACTTC.

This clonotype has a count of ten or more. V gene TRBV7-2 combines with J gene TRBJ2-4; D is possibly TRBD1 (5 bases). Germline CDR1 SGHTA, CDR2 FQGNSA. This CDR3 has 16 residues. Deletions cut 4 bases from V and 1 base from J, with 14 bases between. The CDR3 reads CASSSIQGLAKNIQYF. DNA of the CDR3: TGTGCCAGCAGCTCTATCCAGGGTTTGGCCAAAAACATTCAGTACTTC.

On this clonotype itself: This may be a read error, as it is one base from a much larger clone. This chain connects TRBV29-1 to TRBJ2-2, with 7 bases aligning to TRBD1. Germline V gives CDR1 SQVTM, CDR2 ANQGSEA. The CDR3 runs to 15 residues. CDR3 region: CSVEGGQSNTWELFF. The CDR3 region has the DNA TGCAGCGTTGAAGGGGGACAGTCGAACACCTGGGAGCTGTTTTTT.

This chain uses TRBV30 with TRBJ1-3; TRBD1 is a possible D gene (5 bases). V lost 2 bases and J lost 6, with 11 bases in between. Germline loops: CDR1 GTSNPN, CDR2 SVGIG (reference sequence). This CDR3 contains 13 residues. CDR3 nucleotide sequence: TGTGCCTGGAGTCCCGGGACGGAAAACACCATATATTTT. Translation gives CAWSPGTENTIYF.

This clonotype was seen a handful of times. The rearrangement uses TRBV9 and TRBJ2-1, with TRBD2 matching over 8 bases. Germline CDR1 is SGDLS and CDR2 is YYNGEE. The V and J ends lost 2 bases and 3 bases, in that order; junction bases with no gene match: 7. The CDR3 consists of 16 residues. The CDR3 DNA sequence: TGTGCCAGCAGCGTTTCCGGGACTAGGGACTACAATGAGCAGTTCTTC. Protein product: CASSVSGTRDYNEQFF.

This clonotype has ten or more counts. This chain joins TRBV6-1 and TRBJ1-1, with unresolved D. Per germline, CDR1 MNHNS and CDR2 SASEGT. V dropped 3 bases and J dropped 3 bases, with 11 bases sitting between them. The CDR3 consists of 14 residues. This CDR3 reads CASSEPWIDTEAFF. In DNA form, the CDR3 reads TGTGCCAGCAGTGAGCCATGGATCGACACTGAAGCTTTCTTT.

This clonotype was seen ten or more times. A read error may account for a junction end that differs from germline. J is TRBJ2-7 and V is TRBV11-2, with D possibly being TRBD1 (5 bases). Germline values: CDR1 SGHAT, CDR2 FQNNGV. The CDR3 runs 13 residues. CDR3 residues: CAGSLQGSGEQYF. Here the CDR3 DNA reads TGTGCCGGCAGCTTGCAGGGATCCGGGGAGCAGTACTTC. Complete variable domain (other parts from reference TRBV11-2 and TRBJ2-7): EAGVAQSPRYKIIEKRQSVAFWCNPISGHATLYWYQQILGQGPKLLIQFQNNGVVDDSQLPKDRFSAERLKGVDSTLKIQPAKLEDSAVYLCAGSLQGSGEQYFGPGTRLTVT.

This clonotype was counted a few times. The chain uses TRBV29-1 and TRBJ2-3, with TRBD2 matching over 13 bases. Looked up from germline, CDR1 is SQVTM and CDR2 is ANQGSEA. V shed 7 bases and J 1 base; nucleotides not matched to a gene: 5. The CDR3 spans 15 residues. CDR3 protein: CSGGTSGARTDTQYF. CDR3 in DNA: TGCAGCGGCGGGACTAGCGGGGCCCGCACAGATACGCAGTATTTT.

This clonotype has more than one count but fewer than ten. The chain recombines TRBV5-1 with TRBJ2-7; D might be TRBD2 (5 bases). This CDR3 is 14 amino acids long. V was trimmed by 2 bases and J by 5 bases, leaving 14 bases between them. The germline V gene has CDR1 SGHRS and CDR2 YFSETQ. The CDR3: CASSLRFPEDEQYF. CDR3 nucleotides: TGCGCCAGCAGCTTACGCTTTCCGGAGGACGAGCAGTACTTC.

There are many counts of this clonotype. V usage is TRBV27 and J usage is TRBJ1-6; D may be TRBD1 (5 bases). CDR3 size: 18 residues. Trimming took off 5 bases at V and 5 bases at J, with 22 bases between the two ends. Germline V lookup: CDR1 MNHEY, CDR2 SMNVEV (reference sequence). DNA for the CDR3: TGTGCCAGCAGTACCTCGGGGGGGATTCCTACTAATAATTCACCCCTCCACTTT. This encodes CASSTSGGIPTNNSPLHF.

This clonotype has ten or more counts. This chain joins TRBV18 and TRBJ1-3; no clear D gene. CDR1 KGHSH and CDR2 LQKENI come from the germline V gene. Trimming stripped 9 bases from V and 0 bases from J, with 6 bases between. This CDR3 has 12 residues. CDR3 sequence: CASESSGNTIYF. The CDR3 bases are TGTGCCAGTGAGAGCTCTGGAAACACCATATATTTT.

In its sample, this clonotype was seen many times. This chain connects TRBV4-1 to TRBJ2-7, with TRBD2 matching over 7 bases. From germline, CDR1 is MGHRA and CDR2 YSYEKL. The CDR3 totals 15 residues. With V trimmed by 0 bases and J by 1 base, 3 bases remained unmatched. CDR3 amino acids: CASSQEVGGSYEQYF. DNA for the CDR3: TGCGCCAGCAGCCAAGAGGTGGGAGGGTCCTACGAGCAGTACTTC.

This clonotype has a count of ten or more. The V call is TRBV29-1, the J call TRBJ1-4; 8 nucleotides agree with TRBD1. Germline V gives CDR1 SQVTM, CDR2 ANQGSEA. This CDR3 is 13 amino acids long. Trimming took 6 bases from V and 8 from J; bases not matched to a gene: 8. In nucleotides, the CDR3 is TGCAGCGTGGCCACAGGGGGATGGGAAAAACTGTTTTTT. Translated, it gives CSVATGGWEKLFF.

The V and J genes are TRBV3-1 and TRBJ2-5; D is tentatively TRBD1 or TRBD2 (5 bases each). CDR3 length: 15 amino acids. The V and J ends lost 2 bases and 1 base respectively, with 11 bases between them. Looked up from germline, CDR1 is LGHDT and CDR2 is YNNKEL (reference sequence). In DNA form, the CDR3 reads TGTGCCAGCAGCCAACTGGGACCGACCCAAGAGACCCAGTACTTC. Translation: CASSQLGPTQETQYF.

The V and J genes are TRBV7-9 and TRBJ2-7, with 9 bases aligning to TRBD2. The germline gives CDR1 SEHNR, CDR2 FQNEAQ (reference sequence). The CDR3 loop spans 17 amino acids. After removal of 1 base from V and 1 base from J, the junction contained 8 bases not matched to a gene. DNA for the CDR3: TGTGCCAGCAGCTTAGGAATCTTAGCGGGAGAATCCTACGAGCAGTACTTC. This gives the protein CASSLGILAGESYEQYF.

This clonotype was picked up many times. The CDR3 DNA reads TGTGCCAGCAGTTTATCCCCCGGGACAGGGTCCGGGGAGCTGTTTTTT. It specifies CASSLSPGTGSGELFF. This chain connects TRBV28 to TRBJ2-2, with 9 bases matching TRBD1. The CDR3 covers 16 residues. Germline trimming cut 1 base from V and 6 bases from J; bases unmatched to any gene: 6. The germline V gene encodes CDR1 MDHEN and CDR2 SYDVKM.

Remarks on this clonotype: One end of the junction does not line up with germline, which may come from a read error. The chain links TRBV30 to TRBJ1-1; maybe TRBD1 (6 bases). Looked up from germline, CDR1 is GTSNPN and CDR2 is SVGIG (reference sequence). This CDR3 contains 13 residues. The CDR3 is CARQGQLNTEALF. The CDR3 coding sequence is TGTGCCAGACAAGGACAGTTGAACACTGAAGCTTTGTTT. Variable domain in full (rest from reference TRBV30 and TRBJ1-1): SQTIHQWPATLVQPVGSPLSLECTVEGTSNPNLYWYRQAAGRGLQLLFYSVGIGQISSEVPQNLSASRPQDRQFILSSKKLLLSDSGFYLCARQGQLNTEALFGQGTRLTVV.